This T cell receptor (beta chain) comes out of a study of T cell repertoires in cytomegalovirus infection. General observations from the study: CMV-specific TCR beta clonotypes restricted by HLA-C dominated the ex vivo response.

TCRdb analysed the reads with MiXCR anew, one entry per CDR3 protein. The repertoire has some 170,000 distinct CDR3 sequences, roughly a sixth of them found once; the top ten carry under 30%. A remark on this clonotype: Its antigen remains unidentified.

The V gene lost 8 bases and the J gene lost 3 bases, with 14 bases spanning the gap. This CDR3 has 14 residues. CDR1 and CDR2 (germline): SEHNR, FQNEAQ (reference sequence). This receptor was obtained from a human donor in good health (CMV status not recorded). Some clones in this sample may be carry-over from other donors' samples. Sequencing input: CD8+ T cells from PBMCs. The chain couples TRBV7-9 to TRBJ1-5; perhaps TRBD1 as D (5 bases). In DNA, the CDR3 is TGTGCCAGCCGGGGGGGGTCGGACAATCAGCCCCAGCATTTT. Translation gives CASRGGSDNQPQHF.